The rows below give T cell receptor beta chains drawn from one sample of a study of OX40 agonist ivuxolimab in advanced cancers. Clones were read by immunoSEQ multiplex PCR, and TCRdb kept only the in-frame ones, dropping some. The profile shows 60,000 to 80,000 clones, 60% to 85% of them singletons. The starting material was CD4+ or CD8+ T cells sorted from blood, obtained in a trial of the OX40 agonist ivuxolimab. These receptors all stem from an adult with an advanced solid tumor such as melanoma, head and neck, liver or kidney cancer. Both conserved end residues are part of each CDR3. The D gene is left open where the match is weak. Some rows have no size entry. The others give once, few or many, or a class for an expanded clone.

D gene: TRBD1
J gene: TRBJ1-4
V gene: TRBV9
clone size: NA
CDR3 protein: CASSITGDEKLFF
CDR3 DNA: TGTGCCAGCAGCATTACAGGGGACGAAAAACTGTTTTTT

D gene: NA
J gene: TRBJ2-7
V gene: TRBV16
clone size: NA
CDR3 protein: CASSQGINEQYF
CDR3 DNA: TGTGCCAGCAGCCAAGGGATAAACGAGCAGTACTTC

D gene: TRBD2
J gene: TRBJ2-1
V gene: TRBV27
clone size: few
CDR3 protein: CASSSWTSGVFYNEQFF
CDR3 DNA: TGTGCCAGCAGTTCTTGGACTAGCGGGGTATTTTACAATGAGCAGTTCTTC

D gene: TRBD2
J gene: TRBJ2-3
V gene: TRBV7-3
clone size: NA
CDR3 protein: CASSLTSGGTDTQYF
CDR3 DNA: TGTGCCAGCAGTCTTACTAGCGGGGGGACAGATACGCAGTATTTT

D gene: NA
J gene: TRBJ2-1
V gene: TRBV21-1
clone size: NA
CDR3 protein: CASSKAPRYNEQFF
CDR3 DNA: TGTGCCAGCAGCAAAGCGCCGCGCTACAATGAGCAGTTCTTC

D gene: NA
J gene: TRBJ1-2
V gene: TRBV7-8
clone size: NA
CDR3 protein: CASGPMNDYGYTF
CDR3 DNA: TGTGCCAGCGGACCGATGAATGACTATGGCTACACCTTC

D gene: NA
J gene: TRBJ2-7
V gene: TRBV5-1
clone size: NA
CDR3 protein: CASSLRASGQVSEQYF
CDR3 DNA: TGCGCCAGCAGCTTGAGAGCTAGCGGACAGGTCAGCGAGCAGTACTTC

D gene: NA
J gene: TRBJ1-4
V gene: TRBV19
clone size: NA
CDR3 protein: CASSSRATTATNEKLFF
CDR3 DNA: TGTGCCAGTAGTAGTAGGGCTACAACCGCAACTAATGAAAAACTGTTTTTT

D gene: NA
J gene: TRBJ1-4
V gene: TRBV4-1
clone size: NA
CDR3 protein: CASRSLGRTEEKLFF
CDR3 DNA: TGCGCCAGCAGATCCCTCGGAAGGACGGAGGAAAAACTGTTTTTT

D gene: NA
J gene: TRBJ2-7
V gene: TRBV7-9
clone size: NA
CDR3 protein: CASSTVKYEQYF
CDR3 DNA: TGTGCCAGCAGCACGGTGAAGTACGAGCAGTACTTC

D gene: NA
J gene: TRBJ2-2
V gene: TRBV11-2
clone size: once
CDR3 protein: CASSAGRGRENTGELFF
CDR3 DNA: TGTGCCAGCAGCGCAGGGAGGGGGCGAGAGAACACCGGGGAGCTGTTTTTT

D gene: NA
J gene: TRBJ1-1
V gene: TRBV9
clone size: once
CDR3 protein: CASSAGAYQGVAEAFF
CDR3 DNA: TGTGCCAGCAGCGCAGGGGCATATCAGGGCGTCGCTGAAGCTTTCTTT

D gene: NA
J gene: TRBJ1-1
V gene: TRBV7-8
clone size: NA
CDR3 protein: CASSLRSQNEAFF
CDR3 DNA: TGTGCCAGCAGCTTACGGTCCCAGAATGAAGCTTTCTTT

D gene: TRBD1
J gene: TRBJ2-3
V gene: TRBV19
clone size: few
CDR3 protein: CASSIDSRGLVTDTQYF
CDR3 DNA: TGTGCCAGTAGTATAGATTCGAGGGGGCTGGTCACAGATACGCAGTATTTT

D gene: TRBD1
J gene: TRBJ2-7
V gene: TRBV6-6
clone size: few
CDR3 protein: CASTTGGEQYF
CDR3 DNA: TGTGCCAGCACCACAGGGGGAGAGCAGTACTTC

D gene: NA
J gene: TRBJ1-1
V gene: TRBV29-1
clone size: NA
CDR3 protein: CSVEGGTTSREAFF
CDR3 DNA: TGCAGCGTTGAGGGGGGGACTACCAGCCGGGAAGCTTTCTTT

D gene: NA
J gene: TRBJ2-6
V gene: TRBV5-3
clone size: NA
CDR3 protein: CARSLRLNRLYSGANVLTF
CDR3 DNA: TGTGCCAGAAGCTTGAGGCTGAACAGGCTTTACTCTGGGGCCAACGTCCTGACTTTC

D gene: TRBD1
J gene: TRBJ1-2
V gene: TRBV2
clone size: NA
CDR3 protein: CASRGQGDYGYTF
CDR3 DNA: TGTGCCAGCAGAGGACAGGGTGACTATGGCTACACCTTC

D gene: NA
J gene: TRBJ2-1
V gene: TRBV28
clone size: NA
CDR3 protein: CASTPMGRDYNEQFF
CDR3 DNA: TGTGCCAGCACCCCTATGGGGCGGGACTACAATGAGCAGTTCTTC

D gene: NA
J gene: TRBJ2-7
V gene: TRBV5-4
clone size: few
CDR3 protein: CASSLDAGLYEQYF
CDR3 DNA: TGTGCCAGCAGCTTGGATGCCGGACTCTACGAGCAGTACTTC

D gene: NA
J gene: TRBJ2-2
V gene: TRBV12-5
clone size: NA
CDR3 protein: CASGLRAGELFF
CDR3 DNA: TGTGCTAGTGGTTTGCGGGCCGGGGAGCTGTTTTTT

D gene: NA
J gene: TRBJ1-6
V gene: TRBV28
clone size: once
CDR3 protein: CASSLSDPSSYNSPLHF
CDR3 DNA: TGTGCCAGCAGTTTGTCAGACCCAAGCTCCTATAATTCACCCCTCCACTTT

D gene: NA
J gene: TRBJ2-7
V gene: TRBV4-1
clone size: NA
CDR3 protein: CASSHQQGGTYEQYF
CDR3 DNA: TGCGCCAGCAGCCACCAACAGGGGGGGACCTACGAGCAGTACTTC

D gene: NA
J gene: TRBJ1-6
V gene: TRBV28
clone size: NA
CDR3 protein: CASAQGINSPLHF
CDR3 DNA: TGTGCCTCCGCCCAGGGGATTAACTCACCCCTCCACTTT

D gene: NA
J gene: TRBJ2-6
V gene: TRBV9
clone size: NA
CDR3 protein: CASSGQVSGANVLTF
CDR3 DNA: TGTGCCAGCAGCGGACAGGTGTCTGGGGCCAACGTCCTGACTTTC

D gene: NA
J gene: TRBJ1-5
V gene: TRBV6-5
clone size: NA
CDR3 protein: CASRIGSNQPQHF
CDR3 DNA: TGTGCCAGCAGAATAGGGAGCAATCAGCCCCAGCATTTT

D gene: NA
J gene: TRBJ2-7
V gene: TRBV6-1
clone size: NA
CDR3 protein: CASREQTYEQYF
CDR3 DNA: TGTGCCAGCAGGGAACAAACCTACGAGCAGTACTTC

D gene: NA
J gene: TRBJ1-1
V gene: TRBV21-1
clone size: NA
CDR3 protein: CASNRDRLNTEAFF
CDR3 DNA: TGTGCCAGCAATCGGGACAGATTGAACACTGAAGCTTTCTTT

D gene: NA
J gene: TRBJ1-1
V gene: TRBV29-1
clone size: NA
CDR3 protein: CSVERQGKAFF
CDR3 DNA: TGCAGCGTTGAGAGGCAGGGGAAAGCTTTCTTT

D gene: NA
J gene: TRBJ1-2
V gene: TRBV19
clone size: NA
CDR3 protein: CASSQGLMDGYTF
CDR3 DNA: TGTGCCAGTAGCCAGGGACTGATGGATGGCTACACCTTC

D gene: NA
J gene: TRBJ1-2
V gene: TRBV18
clone size: NA
CDR3 protein: CASSYDSYGYTF
CDR3 DNA: TGTGCCAGCTCATATGACAGCTATGGCTACACCTTC

D gene: NA
J gene: TRBJ2-6
V gene: TRBV9
clone size: NA
CDR3 protein: CASRSSGANVLTF
CDR3 DNA: TGTGCCAGCCGGAGCTCTGGGGCCAACGTCCTGACTTTC

D gene: NA
J gene: TRBJ1-6
V gene: TRBV11-3
clone size: NA
CDR3 protein: CASSHRSGSDSPLHF
CDR3 DNA: TGTGCCAGCAGCCACCGATCTGGGAGTGATTCACCCCTCCACTTT

D gene: NA
J gene: TRBJ1-4
V gene: TRBV28
clone size: few
CDR3 protein: CASSPTGIGEKLFF
CDR3 DNA: TGTGCCAGCAGCCCCACAGGGATTGGAGAAAAACTGTTTTTT

D gene: NA
J gene: TRBJ1-6
V gene: TRBV5-8
clone size: few
CDR3 protein: CASSLSDANSPLHF
CDR3 DNA: TGTGCCAGCAGCCTAAGTGACGCGAATTCACCCCTCCACTTT

D gene: TRBD1
J gene: TRBJ2-2
V gene: TRBV4-3
clone size: NA
CDR3 protein: CASSQGGTGGATGELFF
CDR3 DNA: TGCGCCAGCAGCCAAGGGGGAACAGGGGGCGCAACCGGGGAGCTGTTTTTT

D gene: NA
J gene: TRBJ1-2
V gene: TRBV29-1
clone size: NA
CDR3 protein: CSVERSGGGEDYGYTF
CDR3 DNA: TGCAGCGTTGAACGGTCTGGAGGCGGCGAAGACTATGGCTACACCTTC

D gene: TRBD2
J gene: TRBJ2-5
V gene: TRBV6-5
clone size: NA
CDR3 protein: CASSYVAGGRETQYF
CDR3 DNA: TGTGCCAGCAGTTACGTAGCGGGGGGGAGGGAGACCCAGTACTTC

D gene: TRBD1
J gene: TRBJ2-3
V gene: TRBV7-2
clone size: NA
CDR3 protein: CASLWDRGSPDTQYF
CDR3 DNA: TGTGCCAGTTTATGGGACAGGGGCAGCCCAGATACGCAGTATTTT

D gene: NA
J gene: TRBJ2-1
V gene: TRBV19
clone size: NA
CDR3 protein: CASSPDGNSYNEQFF
CDR3 DNA: TGTGCCAGTTCCCCGGACGGGAACTCCTACAATGAGCAGTTCTTC

D gene: TRBD1
J gene: TRBJ2-3
V gene: TRBV18
clone size: NA
CDR3 protein: CASSLTGPGQGITDTQYF
CDR3 DNA: TGTGCCAGCTCACTGACAGGACCGGGACAGGGGATCACAGATACGCAGTATTTT

D gene: NA
J gene: TRBJ1-2
V gene: TRBV7-9
clone size: NA
CDR3 protein: CASSLAITGSVNYGYTF
CDR3 DNA: TGTGCCAGCAGCTTAGCGATAACAGGGTCCGTAAACTATGGCTACACCTTC

D gene: NA
J gene: TRBJ2-1
V gene: TRBV4-3
clone size: NA
CDR3 protein: CASSLTASSYNEQFF
CDR3 DNA: TGCGCCAGCAGCCTTACTGCAAGCTCCTACAATGAGCAGTTCTTC

D gene: NA
J gene: TRBJ2-7
V gene: TRBV5-1
clone size: NA
CDR3 protein: CASSLGTVNSYEQYF
CDR3 DNA: TGCGCCAGCAGCTTGGGGACAGTTAACTCCTACGAGCAGTACTTC

D gene: NA
J gene: TRBJ2-7
V gene: TRBV7-6
clone size: few
CDR3 protein: CASSLEPQGYEQYF
CDR3 DNA: TGTGCCAGCAGCTTGGAGCCTCAGGGATACGAGCAGTACTTC

D gene: TRBD1
J gene: TRBJ2-1
V gene: TRBV7-3
clone size: NA
CDR3 protein: CASSPYRGDNEQFF
CDR3 DNA: TGTGCCAGCAGCCCTTACAGGGGGGATAATGAGCAGTTCTTC

D gene: TRBD1
J gene: TRBJ2-7
V gene: TRBV15
clone size: NA
CDR3 protein: CATSKETPGTGSHYEQYF
CDR3 DNA: TGTGCCACCAGCAAAGAGACCCCCGGGACAGGATCCCATTACGAGCAGTACTTC

D gene: NA
J gene: TRBJ2-1
V gene: TRBV4-1
clone size: once
CDR3 protein: CASSQEGSGVPGQFF
CDR3 DNA: TGCGCCAGCAGCCAGGAGGGGTCGGGGGTCCCCGGGCAGTTCTTC

D gene: TRBD1
J gene: TRBJ1-2
V gene: TRBV5-4
clone size: NA
CDR3 protein: CASSPGQGYGYTF
CDR3 DNA: TGTGCCAGCAGCCCGGGACAGGGTTATGGCTACACCTTC

D gene: TRBD1
J gene: TRBJ2-7
V gene: TRBV18
clone size: NA
CDR3 protein: CASSGQGLKSSYEQYF
CDR3 DNA: TGTGCCAGCTCAGGACAGGGTCTCAAGAGCTCCTACGAGCAGTACTTC